These 14 T cell receptor beta chains share one sample of origin, sequenced in a study of blood T cell repertoires in COVID-19. This table comes from immunoSEQ multiplex PCR, and its TCRdb copy is limited to in-frame clones, with some not included. This table has about 180,000 clones, around nine tenths appearing once. Sequenced: peripheral blood. The receptors here all came from a woman in her seventies with COVID-19, enrolled during active disease.

The chain recombines TRBV21-1 with TRBJ2-7; TRBD2 reflects the table's D call only, with no check against the DNA. TRBV21-1 is assigned pseudogene status. This CDR3 contains 10 residues. CDR3 protein: CASSTARDFF. The CDR3 DNA sequence: TGTGCCAGCAGCACTGCCCGGGACTTCTTC.

Remarks on this clone: This sample also contains other DNA sequences that code for the same CDR3. The chain recombines TRBV3-1 (or the pseudogene TRBV3-2) with TRBJ2-7, with D unresolved. V was trimmed by 0 bases and J by 4 bases, leaving 13 bases between them. CDR1 is LGHDT, CDR2 YNNKEL, per germline (reference sequence). This CDR3 is built from 15 residues. CDR3 coding DNA: TGTGCCAGCAGCCAAGATCGAGGTTGGTCATACGAGCAGTACTTC. This translates into CASSQDRGWSYEQYF.

The rearrangement uses TRBV7-9 and TRBJ2-2; D is ambiguous. This CDR3 contains 14 residues. Trimming removed 2 bases at V and 4 bases at J, with 8 bases between. Germline V gene sequence: CDR1 SEHNR, CDR2 FQNEAQ (reference sequence). The CDR3 reads CASSLRRVTGELFF. Here the CDR3 DNA reads TGTGCCAGCAGCTTAAGACGGGTCACCGGGGAGCTGTTTTTT.

The rearrangement joins TRBV5-1 to TRBJ2-2; TRBD2 might be the D (6 bases). Per germline, CDR1 SGHRS and CDR2 YFSETQ. This CDR3 is built from 14 residues. With 3 bases removed from V and 5 bases from J, the gap between germline ends came to 11 bases. The CDR3 is CASSWAGLTGELFF. CDR3 DNA: TGCGCCAGCAGCTGGGCCGGACTAACCGGGGAGCTGTTTTTT.

V gene TRBV19 combines with J gene TRBJ2-7, with D perhaps TRBD2 (7 bases). Germline loops: CDR1 LNHDA, CDR2 SQIVND (reference sequence). The germline V and J ends were trimmed by 1 base and 6 bases, with 13 bases remaining between them. This CDR3 comprises 14 residues. As DNA, the CDR3 is TGTGCCAGTAGTATAGCCCGGGGGGCGGGCGAGCAGTACTTC. It codes for CASSIARGAGEQYF.

This clone was detected only once. DNA for the CDR3: TGCGCCAGCAGCTTACAACCCCGGGACACCGACTCCTACGAGCAGTACTTC. This codes for CASSLQPRDTDSYEQYF. The chain combines TRBV5-1 with TRBJ2-7, with D possibly being TRBD1 (6 bases). The CDR3 is 17 residues long. CDR1 is SGHRS and CDR2 is YFSETQ in the germline V gene. The V end was cut by 2 bases, the J end by 0 bases, with 18 bases between.

The rearrangement uses TRBV30 and TRBJ1-1, with a possible D match to TRBD1 (5 bases). Germline V gene data show CDR1 as GTSNPN and CDR2 as SVGIG (reference sequence). The V and J ends lost 1 base and 0 bases respectively, with 9 bases between them. The CDR3 runs to 14 residues. The DNA for the CDR3 is TGTGCCTGGAGTGAAGGCAGGGTGAACACTGAAGCTTTCTTT. Protein product: CAWSEGRVNTEAFF.

The chain is built from TRBV7-2 and TRBJ2-7; the D gene is possibly TRBD2 (7 bases). Germline CDR1 and CDR2: SGHTA and FQGNSA. The CDR3 is made up of 18 amino acids. V dropped 0 bases and J dropped 5 bases, with 23 bases sitting between them. The CDR3 protein is CASSLAGGGASVLHEQYF. The CDR3 nucleotides read TGTGCCAGCAGCTTAGCAGGGGGGGGCGCTAGCGTCTTACACGAGCAGTACTTC.

This chain uses TRBV6-5 with TRBJ2-3; 9 bases agree with TRBD1. The CDR3 runs 14 residues. The germline V gene has CDR1 MNHEY and CDR2 SVGAGI. Trimming cost V 4 bases and J 11 bases; bases outside gene matches: 10. This chain's CDR3 is CASSSGQGFSMQYF. As DNA, the CDR3 is TGTGCCAGCAGTTCGGGACAGGGTTTCTCTATGCAGTATTTT.

This sequence joins TRBV5-4 and TRBJ1-2, with TRBD1 identical over 8 bases. There are 15 residues in the CDR3. Trimming at V came to 5 bases and at J to 0 bases, leaving 6 bases not matched to a gene. Germline V gene data show CDR1 as SGHNT and CDR2 as YYREEE (reference sequence). The CDR3, as DNA: TGTGCCAGCAGGCGGAGGACAGGGACTAACTATGGCTACACCTTC. Protein: CASRRRTGTNYGYTF.

This rearrangement joins TRBV7-2 to TRBJ2-5; 9 nucleotides align to TRBD1. CDR1 is SGHTA, CDR2 FQGNSA, per germline. V lost 3 bases and J lost 2; bases outside the gene matches: 10. The CDR3 runs 17 residues. The CDR3: CASSFPPNRGRQETQYF. CDR3 nucleotides: TGTGCCAGCAGCTTCCCGCCGAACAGGGGGCGACAAGAGACCCAGTACTTC. The whole variable domain, remainder taken from reference TRBV7-2 and TRBJ2-5, is GAGVSQSPSNKVTEKGKDVELRCDPISGHTALYWYRQSLGQGLEFLIYFQGNSAPDKSGLPSDRFSAERTGGSVSTLTIQRTQQEDSAVYLCASSFPPNRGRQETQYFGPGTRLLVL.

The genes are TRBV5-1 and TRBJ2-3; 9 bases fit TRBD2. V trimming: 6 bases; J trimming: 2 bases; junction bases outside the gene matches: 4. Germline CDR1 and CDR2: SGHRS and YFSETQ. This CDR3 spans 14 amino acids. The CDR3 DNA follows: TGCGCCAGCAAGCTAGCGGGGATCACAGATACGCAGTATTTT. It specifies CASKLAGITDTQYF.

The rearrangement links TRBV7-2 to TRBJ1-4; D is unclear. The CDR3 extends over 14 amino acids. The germline V and J ends were trimmed by 5 bases and 8 bases, with 15 bases remaining between them. Germline V gives CDR1 SGHTA, CDR2 FQGNSA. The CDR3 loop reads CASSPGRGGEKLFF. CDR3 nucleotides: TGTGCCAGCAGCCCGGGCCGGGGAGGAGAAAAACTGTTTTTT.

The chain couples TRBV20-1 to TRBJ2-3; the D gene is possibly TRBD2 (5 bases). This CDR3 has 14 amino acids. CDR1 is DFQATT, CDR2 SNEGSKA, per germline (reference sequence). Trimming removed 3 bases from V and 3 bases from J, with 13 bases in between. The DNA of the CDR3 is TGCAGTGCTAGTCCACTAGTGATAACAGATACGCAGTATTTT. Its protein is CSASPLVITDTQYF.